This T cell receptor beta chain derives from a study of cytomegalovirus exposure and HLA in healthy donors. Per the germline V gene, CDR1 is SGHTA and CDR2 is FQGTGA. The CDR3 totals 17 residues. The V segment lost 3 bases and the J segment 0 bases; nucleotides outside the gene matches: 8. PCR was performed using 60 Vbeta and 13 Jbeta primers. Some clones are missing from TCRdb's copy, which holds only in-frame ones; the method was immunoSEQ multiplex PCR. The sample shows some 110,000 clones, more than 65% of them seen only once. The material sequenced was PBMCs. The chain has TRBV7-3 and TRBJ2-3; 8 bases are a match to TRBD2. The TCR originated in a woman aged 50 to 60 in good health and CMV-seropositive. The CDR3 coding sequence is TGTGCCAGCAGCTTCGGTTCTAGCGGGCGTAGCACAGATACGCAGTATTTT. This sequence encodes CASSFGSSGRSTDTQYF. The full variable domain, in which reference TRBV7-3 and TRBJ2-3 provide the parts outside the CDR3, is GAGVSQTPSNKVTEKGKYVELRCDPISGHTALYWYRQSLGQGPEFLIYFQGTGAADDSGLPNDRFFAVRPEGSVSTLKIQRTERGDSAVYLCASSFGSSGRSTDTQYFGPGTRLTVL.